The present T cell receptor beta chain was sequenced within a study of Ad26.COV2.S vaccination and SARS-CoV-2 variants. Study conclusions and caveats: The TCR breadth and depth analyses may have understated or missed part of the total T cell responses.

About this clone: Its matching antigen is unknown.

Clones were sequenced by immunoSEQ multiplex PCR, and TCRdb holds only the in-frame ones, with some missing. The sample has roughly 320,000 clones, 85% to 90% seen once. V shed 8 bases, J shed 2 bases, and the junction held 6 bases outside the gene matches. Germline V gene sequence: CDR1 MNHEY, CDR2 SVGAGI. The CDR3 has 15 amino acids. The sample's treatment: around 19 received Ad26.COV2.S at low or high dose, single or two shots; 5 received placebo; per-sample allocation not given. The investigators took samples on day 63 after the first vaccine or placebo injection. An adult aged 18-55 years in Boston served as the donor.

The sequencing here drew on peripheral blood, taken in a trial of Ad26.COV2.S vaccine versus placebo. This receptor was obtained from a person aged 18-60 years who received the Ad26.COV2.S COVID-19 vaccine or a placebo. J is TRBJ1-5 and V is TRBV6-5, with 10 positions matching TRBD1. CDR3 sequence (DNA): TGTGCCAGCGGGACAGGGGTAATCGGCAATCAGCCCCAGCATTTT. Translating it yields CASGTGVIGNQPQHF.